This TCR beta chain was observed in a study of cytomegalovirus exposure and HLA in healthy donors. On this clone: No antigen is known for it.

The PCR had 60 Vbeta and 13 Jbeta primers. The assay was immunoSEQ multiplex PCR, and TCRdb's table has in-frame clones only and misses some. The data hold 250,000 to 300,000 clones, with around 90% observed a single time. Points from the study as a whole: The study listed around 150 cytomegalovirus-associated TCR beta chains.

Germline lookup yields CDR1 SEHNR and CDR2 FQNEAQ (reference sequence). This CDR3 region has 13 residues. The germline V and J ends were trimmed by 4 bases and 5 bases, with 8 bases remaining between them. The receptor was isolated from a girl aged 2-10 years in good health and CMV-seronegative. The sequencing sample was made of PBMCs. This rearrangement joins TRBV7-9 to TRBJ1-4, with D perhaps TRBD1 (6 bases). CDR3 residues: CASSSTGNEKLFF. The CDR3 coding sequence is TGTGCCAGCAGCTCCACAGGGAATGAAAAACTGTTTTTT.